The 24 T cell receptor beta chains below come from one sample, sequenced in a study of cytomegalovirus exposure and HLA in healthy donors. With 60 Vbeta and 13 Jbeta primers, the PCR was carried out. Profiling relied on immunoSEQ multiplex PCR, and the TCRdb table lists in-frame clones only, not all of them. Among some 120,000 clones listed, around three quarters were seen once. The sequencing input was PBMCs. The receptors derive from a man aged 35-49 years in good health and CMV-seronegative.

J is TRBJ2-1 and V is TRBV5-8, with D possibly matching TRBD2 (6 bases). The CDR3 has 13 amino acids. Germline-derived CDR1 and CDR2 are SGHTS and YDEGEE. V was cut by 2 bases and J by 16 bases, with 19 bases left in between. DNA for the CDR3: TGTGCCAGCAGCTTAGCCCCAGCGGAGGGGAAATTCTTC. Translating it yields CASSLAPAEGKFF.

J is TRBJ2-1 and V is TRBV5-4; the D is unclear. V lost 4 bases and J 7 bases, leaving 9 bases between the germline ends. Germline-derived CDR1 and CDR2 are SGHNT and YYREEE (reference sequence). The CDR3 consists of 12 residues. The CDR3 DNA reads TGTGCCAGCAGCGGCGACTTGAATGAGCAGTTCTTC. It encodes CASSGDLNEQFF.

The J gene is TRBJ1-2, the V gene TRBV5-8, with D unclear. V was clipped by 2 bases and J by 4 bases, with 12 bases between them. CDR3 length: 14 amino acids. Germline-derived CDR1 and CDR2 are SGHTS and YDEGEE. The CDR3: CASSLSGHRYGYTF. The DNA for the CDR3 is TGTGCCAGCAGCTTATCTGGGCATCGCTATGGCTACACCTTC.

The chain carries TRBV10-1 and TRBJ2-7, with 14 bases matching TRBD2. V lost 5 bases and J lost 6; bases outside the gene matches: 6. The germline V gene has CDR1 WNHNN and CDR2 SYGVQD (reference sequence). The CDR3 runs 15 residues. The CDR3 DNA is TGCGCCAGCAGTCCGGGACTAGCGGGAGAGGTCGAGCAGTACTTC. This sequence encodes CASSPGLAGEVEQYF.

The chain employs TRBV28 and TRBJ2-7, with D unresolved. V gave up 6 bases and J gave up 7 bases, with 10 bases separating them. This CDR3 contains 11 residues. In germline, CDR1 is MDHEN, CDR2 SYDVKM. The CDR3 loop reads CASSAIREQYF. The CDR3, as DNA: TGTGCCAGCAGCGCTATACGAGAGCAGTACTTC.

This clone was observed a few times. The chain combines TRBV5-1 with TRBJ2-7; 13 bases align to TRBD2. The trim removed 4 bases at V and 7 bases at J, leaving 5 bases unmatched. CDR1 and CDR2 from the germline V gene are SGHRS and YFSETQ. The CDR3 contains 14 residues. CDR3 DNA: TGCGCCAGCAGCGGGGGACTAGCGGGACTGGAGCAGTACTTC. The encoded protein is CASSGGLAGLEQYF.

Only one count was recorded for this clone. CDR3 sequence (DNA): TGTGCCAGCAGCTTATCCCCCTCAGATACGCAGTATTTT. Protein product: CASSLSPSDTQYF. This rearrangement joins TRBV9 to TRBJ2-3; D remains unclear. The CDR3 runs to 13 residues. CDR1 and CDR2 from the germline V gene are SGDLS and YYNGEE. The V end lost 4 bases, the J end lost 4 bases, and 10 bases lay between the germline ends.

This chain joins TRBV10-3 and TRBJ1-6; TRBD1 is a possible D gene (5 bases). V was shortened by 4 bases and J by 0 bases, with 10 bases between the two germline ends. Germline assignment: CDR1 ENHRY and CDR2 SYGVKD. The CDR3 is made up of 16 amino acids. This chain's CDR3 is CAISAGSGSYNSPLHF. CDR3 nucleotides: TGTGCCATCAGTGCAGGGTCGGGCTCCTATAATTCACCCCTCCACTTT.

The rearrangement links TRBV19 to TRBJ1-4, with unresolved D. V lost 7 bases and J 6 bases, leaving 9 bases between the germline ends. Per the germline V gene, CDR1 is LNHDA and CDR2 is SQIVND (reference sequence). The CDR3 extends over 12 amino acids. The CDR3 spells CASKQIDEKLFF. The CDR3 nucleotides read TGTGCCAGTAAACAGATAGATGAAAAACTGTTTTTT. Combining the CDR3 with reference TRBV19 and TRBJ1-4 gives the whole variable domain DGGITQSPKYLFRKEGQNVTLSCEQNLNHDAMYWYRQDPGQGLRLIYYSQIVNDFQKGDIAEGYSVSREKKESFPLTVTSAQKNPTAFYLCASKQIDEKLFFGSGTQLSVL.

The rearrangement joins TRBV6-6 to TRBJ1-1; D is ambiguous. Germline-derived CDR1 and CDR2 are MNHNY and SVGAGI (reference sequence). This CDR3 has 16 residues. V was cut by 0 bases and J by 5 bases, with 16 bases left in between. The CDR3 protein is CASSYSRSNRGTEAFF. CDR3 nucleotide sequence: TGTGCCAGCAGTTACTCGAGGAGCAACAGAGGGACTGAAGCTTTCTTT.

The chain combines TRBV19 with TRBJ2-1; 10 bases line up with TRBD1. The CDR3 runs to 14 residues. Trimming cost V 6 bases and J 4 bases; bases outside gene matches: 3. CDR1 LNHDA and CDR2 SQIVND come from the germline V gene (reference sequence). The CDR3 sequence is CASRPGQGYNEQFF. Written as DNA, the CDR3 is TGTGCCAGTAGACCGGGACAGGGGTACAATGAGCAGTTCTTC.

J is TRBJ2-3 and V is TRBV5-4; 13 bases line up with TRBD2. J lost 4 bases, V lost 4 bases, and 12 bases had no gene match. Germline V gene sequence: CDR1 SGHNT, CDR2 YYREEE (reference sequence). The CDR3 totals 18 residues. The CDR3 nucleotides read TGTGCCAGCAGCGAAACTAGCGGGGGGGCAGGCCCCTCAGATACGCAGTATTTT. Translating gives CASSETSGGAGPSDTQYF.

This sequence joins TRBV5-6 and TRBJ1-2; 12 positions match TRBD1. The length of the CDR3 is 16 residues. Trimming cost V 0 bases and J 4 bases; bases outside gene matches: 4. Germline V gene sequence: CDR1 SGHDT, CDR2 YYEEEE. As DNA, the CDR3 is TGTGCCAGCAGCTTGGCCGGGACAGGGGGCCCCTATGGCTACACCTTC. Its translation: CASSLAGTGGPYGYTF.

The rearrangement uses TRBV5-4 and TRBJ2-5; D unclear. The CDR3 spans 15 residues. Trimming pared 2 bases from V and 2 bases from J, leaving 13 bases between. The V gene's germline CDR1 is SGHNT and CDR2 YYREEE (reference sequence). The CDR3 nucleotides are TGTGCCAGCAGCTTTTTGGTTGGCGGACAAGAGACCCAGTACTTC. It is translated as CASSFLVGGQETQYF.

The chain employs TRBV6-5 and TRBJ1-2; no reliable D call. Trimming shortened V by 5 bases and J by 8 bases, and 12 bases separated the two germline ends. The CDR3 runs 12 residues. CDR1 is MNHEY and CDR2 is SVGAGI in the germline V gene. DNA for the CDR3: TGTGCCAGCAGTGACGGACCGGGGGGCTACACCTTC. Translated: CASSDGPGGYTF.

The V and J genes are TRBV6-5 and TRBJ2-7; 9 positions match TRBD1. J lost 4 bases, V lost 0 bases, and 4 bases had no gene match. The germline gives CDR1 MNHEY, CDR2 SVGAGI. This CDR3 has 15 amino acids. The CDR3 protein is CASSYSTGGAYEQYF. Here the CDR3 DNA reads TGTGCCAGCAGTTACTCTACAGGGGGCGCGTACGAGCAGTACTTC.

The J gene is TRBJ2-5, the V gene TRBV7-9; no clear D. CDR1 SEHNR and CDR2 FQNEAQ come from the germline V gene (reference sequence). The V gene lost 5 bases and the J gene lost 7 bases, with 17 bases spanning the gap. This CDR3 is built from 14 residues. For the CDR3, the DNA is TGTGCCAGCAGCACCGACGTACCCCGAGGGACCCAGTACTTC. This codes for CASSTDVPRGTQYF.

V usage is TRBV30 and J usage is TRBJ2-1; tentative D call: TRBD2 (6 bases). The CDR3 runs 13 residues. Germline lookup yields CDR1 GTSNPN and CDR2 SVGIG (reference sequence). Trimming left V 8 bases short and J 8 bases short, with 19 bases between. The CDR3 spells CAGAGSVFDEQFF. CDR3 nucleotides: TGTGCCGGGGCGGGGTCGGTGTTTGATGAGCAGTTCTTC.

The chain joins TRBV6-5 to TRBJ2-7, with D unresolved. Trimming cost V 6 bases and J 1 base, with 10 bases left between them. The CDR3 consists of 13 residues. The germline CDR1 and CDR2 sequences are MNHEY and SVGAGI. The DNA of the CDR3 is TGTGCCAGCAGGGCCAGATTATCCTACGAGCAGTACTTC. It encodes CASRARLSYEQYF.

The J gene is TRBJ2-5, the V gene TRBV10-2, with D hard to call. The CDR3 is 13 amino acids. Germline lookup yields CDR1 WSHSY and CDR2 SAAADI. V lost 4 bases, J lost 2 bases, and 8 bases lay in between. The CDR3 spells CASSAVLQETQYF. CDR3 in DNA: TGCGCCAGCAGTGCCGTCTTACAAGAGACCCAGTACTTC.

This chain connects TRBV30 to TRBJ2-1; TRBD1 is a possible D gene (5 bases). The V end was cut by 3 bases, the J end by 0 bases, with 9 bases between. The germline V gene has CDR1 GTSNPN and CDR2 SVGIG (reference sequence). The CDR3 is 14 residues long. DNA for the CDR3: TGTGCCTGGAGGGCAGACAGCTCCTACAATGAGCAGTTCTTC. This translates into CAWRADSSYNEQFF.

The chain uses TRBV4-1 and TRBJ1-4, with 8 bases fitting TRBD1. Trimming at V came to 4 bases and at J to 7 bases, leaving 17 bases not matched to a gene. The CDR3 spans 18 residues. The germline V gene has CDR1 MGHRA and CDR2 YSYEKL. The CDR3 sequence is CASSPVGQDEKLGEKLFF. The CDR3 DNA is TGCGCCAGCAGCCCCGTGGGACAGGACGAAAAACTTGGTGAAAAACTGTTTTTT.

This clone was picked up a small number of times. The chain has TRBV6-5 and TRBJ1-4; D gene unclear. The CDR3 consists of 13 residues. Trimming stripped 6 bases from V and 3 bases from J, with 8 bases between. Germline V gene lookup returns CDR1 MNHEY and CDR2 SVGAGI. CDR3 loop: CASRPQANEKLFF. Written as DNA, the CDR3 is TGTGCCAGCAGGCCCCAGGCTAATGAAAAACTGTTTTTT.

The chain combines TRBV2 with TRBJ2-3, with 11 bases lining up with TRBD2. Germline lookup yields CDR1 SNHLY and CDR2 FYNNEI. The CDR3 is 17 residues long. V lost 1 base to trimming and J lost 8 bases; unmatched junction nucleotides: 11. The CDR3 DNA follows: TGTGCCAGCAGTGAAGTGGGACTAGCGGACCCGCGGCCTACGCAGTATTTT. It specifies CASSEVGLADPRPTQYF.